A selection of T cell receptor beta chains follows, all from one sample in a study of breast tumors, draining lymph nodes, adjacent tissues. TCRdb reprocessed the multiplex PCR reads with MiXCR, giving one entry per CDR3 protein. The data show hundreds of thousands of distinct CDR3 sequences, approximately 30% seen once. The sample taken for sequencing was axillary lymph node tissue. These receptors originate from a female donor with breast cancer. Some clones in this sample may be carry-over from other donors' samples. The conserved cysteine and the conserved F or W are not part of the CDR3 here. The order of the fields is V gene, J gene, clone size, CDR3 protein. Expanded clones are given a class, and other clones once, few, many or no size at all.

V: TRBV6-1; J: TRBJ1-6; size: many; CDR3: ASSESYQPKSSPLH
V: TRBV28; J: TRBJ2-3; size: -; CDR3: ASSLMTGFTDTQY
V: TRBV12-3/TRBV12-4; J: TRBJ1-5; size: many; CDR3: ASSEGQAFNQPQH
V: TRBV4-3; J: TRBJ2-5; size: many; CDR3: ASSQQFGLPGGETQY
V: TRBV12-3/TRBV12-4; J: TRBJ2-5; size: many; CDR3: ASRQTGSETQY
V: TRBV29-1; J: TRBJ2-1; size: many; CDR3: SVADRVNEQF
V: TRBV11-2; J: TRBJ1-5; size: many; CDR3: ASSLVEKKARYLSQH
V: TRBV11-3; J: TRBJ1-5; size: -; CDR3: ASSLEGQGQPQH
V: TRBV5-5; J: TRBJ2-7; size: many; CDR3: ASSLNSGAYEQY
V: TRBV19; J: TRBJ1-5; size: many; CDR3: ASLAGYSNQPQH
V: TRBV7-3; J: TRBJ2-7; size: -; CDR3: ASSFYICSARGPSSGIFEQY
V: TRBV7-8; J: TRBJ1-6; size: -; CDR3: ASSDRASPLH
V: TRBV18; J: TRBJ2-7; size: many; CDR3: ASSPSRTFYEQY
V: TRBV7-8; J: TRBJ2-6; size: -; CDR3: ASSDRTGTGTWANVLT
V: TRBV5-1; J: TRBJ2-2; size: many; CDR3: ASSLGTTNTGELF
V: TRBV2; J: TRBJ1-2; size: many; CDR3: ASMITINYGYT
V: TRBV4-1; J: TRBJ2-3; size: -; CDR3: ASTPGGRGGGVDTQY
V: TRBV7-8; J: TRBJ1-3; size: many; CDR3: ASSSGLASGNTIY
V: TRBV9; J: TRBJ2-7; size: -; CDR3: ASSLGLGQGYYEQY
V: TRBV6-6; J: TRBJ2-7; size: many; CDR3: ASSPGGLLV
V: TRBV5-1; J: TRBJ2-2; size: -; CDR3: ASSLAPGGPGELF
V: TRBV15; J: TRBJ2-1; size: -; CDR3: ATREGLARYNEQF
V: TRBV2; J: TRBJ1-4; size: -; CDR3: ARDTGGGEKLF
V: TRBV7-9; J: TRBJ2-7; size: many; CDR3: ASSLGGGHEQY
V: TRBV7-3; J: TRBJ2-5; size: many; CDR3: ASSLNVRGKQETQY
V: TRBV6-6; J: TRBJ1-2; size: many; CDR3: ASSHEPDWGYT
V: TRBV2; J: TRBJ1-1; size: few; CDR3: ASNTGGFTEAF
V: TRBV10-3; J: TRBJ2-5; size: once; CDR3: AICASSFPTGRETQY
V: TRBV29-1; J: TRBJ2-1; size: -; CDR3: SLERQVGYNEQF
V: TRBV5-1; J: TRBJ2-7; size: many; CDR3: ASSLAGRDYEQY
V: TRBV6-5; J: TRBJ2-7; size: many; CDR3: ASREQWGRQY
V: TRBV9; J: TRBJ2-1; size: many; CDR3: ASSPWGGTYNEQF
V: TRBV27; J: TRBJ2-1; size: -; CDR3: ASSHYGTSGSGHEQF
V: TRBV5-1; J: TRBJ2-1; size: many; CDR3: ASSLVYVGGGDEQF
V: TRBV7-2; J: TRBJ2-1; size: -; CDR3: ASSAPGTSGYNEQF
V: TRBV20-1; J: TRBJ2-3; size: many; CDR3: SARQGGTDTQY
V: TRBV12-3/TRBV12-4; J: TRBJ1-6; size: -; CDR3: ASRCGQGGLYNSPLH
V: TRBV20-1; J: TRBJ2-7; size: many; CDR3: SARVSTGHYEQY
V: TRBV5-5; J: TRBJ2-2; size: many; CDR3: ASSPIETGAGELF
V: TRBV2; J: TRBJ2-1; size: many; CDR3: ASSEGTRLRSDEQF
V: TRBV2; J: TRBJ2-5; size: many; CDR3: ASRAPLPGQETQY
V: TRBV5-5; J: TRBJ2-7; size: many; CDR3: ASSSLPASGFSYEQY
V: TRBV7-2; J: TRBJ2-5; size: many; CDR3: ASSPTSTGVETQY
V: TRBV15; J: TRBJ2-3; size: -; CDR3: ATSRVGVDTQY
V: TRBV7-8; J: TRBJ2-7; size: many; CDR3: ASSLVQDISYEQY
V: TRBV10-2; J: TRBJ2-3; size: -; CDR3: ASSAWGLARTSTDTQY
V: TRBV5-5; J: TRBJ2-7; size: once; CDR3: ASSLGDRGQYEQY
V: TRBV6-2/TRBV6-3; J: TRBJ2-7; size: -; CDR3: ASSLTQGRHEQY
V: TRBV3-1; J: TRBJ2-5; size: many; CDR3: ASSQGTAGQETQY
V: TRBV4-1; J: TRBJ2-3; size: many; CDR3: ASSQERVAGDTQY
V: TRBV9; J: TRBJ2-1; size: many; CDR3: ASSASTGITYNEQF
V: TRBV6-2/TRBV6-3; J: TRBJ2-5; size: many; CDR3: ASRSTGLAVVQETQY
V: TRBV9; J: TRBJ2-1; size: -; CDR3: ASSQSSGLSSYNEQF
V: TRBV24-1; J: TRBJ1-1; size: -; CDR3: ATMSSMNTEAF
V: TRBV28; J: TRBJ1-2; size: many; CDR3: ASSVPGQPRANYGYT
V: TRBV11-2; J: TRBJ1-4; size: -; CDR3: ASSPSGTFGEKLF
V: TRBV5-4; J: TRBJ2-7; size: many; CDR3: ASSFAGAYEQY
V: TRBV20-1; J: TRBJ2-3; size: many; CDR3: SATDTGLDTQY
V: TRBV6-6; J: TRBJ1-2; size: once; CDR3: ASSGQNGYT
V: TRBV29-1; J: TRBJ2-1; size: few; CDR3: SVEIRVGEQF